The present T cell receptor (beta chain) was sequenced within a study of PD-1 blockade in mismatch repair-deficient tumors. On the study more broadly: All were previously treated, progressing patients with around eleven mismatch repair-deficient cancer types.

J was trimmed by 5 bases and V by 6 bases; bases with no gene match: 17. Germline V gene lookup returns CDR1 KGHSH and CDR2 LQKENI. The CDR3 length is 19 residues. Clones were read by immunoSEQ multiplex PCR, and TCRdb kept only the in-frame ones, dropping some. In the table there are about 51,000 clones, 81% of which are singletons. Mismatch repair deficiency was confirmed in all patients, by PCR or immunohistochemistry. The chain couples TRBV18 to TRBJ2-7, with 15 bases identical to TRBD2. Sample: peripheral blood, taken 20 weeks after starting pembrolizumab. The source is an adult with mismatch repair-deficient cancer. This CDR3 is CASSPPLGLAGGPLDEQYF. For the CDR3, the DNA is TGTGCCAGCTCGCCCCCTCTTGGACTAGCGGGAGGGCCTTTAGACGAGCAGTACTTC.